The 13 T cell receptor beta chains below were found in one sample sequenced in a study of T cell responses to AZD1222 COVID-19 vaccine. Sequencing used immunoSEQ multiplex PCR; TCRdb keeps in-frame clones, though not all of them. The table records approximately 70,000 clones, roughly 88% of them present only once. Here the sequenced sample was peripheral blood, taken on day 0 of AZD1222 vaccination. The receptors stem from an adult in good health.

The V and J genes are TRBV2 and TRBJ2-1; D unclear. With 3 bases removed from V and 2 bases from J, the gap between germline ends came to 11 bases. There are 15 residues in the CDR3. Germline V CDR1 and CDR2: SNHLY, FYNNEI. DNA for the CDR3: TGTGCCAGCAGTGAGATGGGGTGGGCCTACAATGAGCAGTTCTTC. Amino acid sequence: CASSEMGWAYNEQFF.

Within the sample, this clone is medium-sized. CDR3 in DNA: TGTGCCAGCAGAGCCCTACAGGGAGACGGAGGCTACACCTTC. Translating gives CASRALQGDGGYTF. The V gene is TRBV6-5, the J gene TRBJ1-2; TRBD1 might be the D (6 bases). Trimming took 6 bases from V and 8 from J, leaving 19 bases between them. Germline V gene lookup returns CDR1 MNHEY and CDR2 SVGAGI. This CDR3 is built from 14 residues.

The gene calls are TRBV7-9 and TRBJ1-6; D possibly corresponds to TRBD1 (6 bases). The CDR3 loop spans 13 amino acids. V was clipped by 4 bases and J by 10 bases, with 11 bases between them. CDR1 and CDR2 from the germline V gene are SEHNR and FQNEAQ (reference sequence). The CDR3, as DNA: TGTGCCAGCAGCTGGACAGCCCAATCACCCCTCCACTTT. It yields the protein CASSWTAQSPLHF.

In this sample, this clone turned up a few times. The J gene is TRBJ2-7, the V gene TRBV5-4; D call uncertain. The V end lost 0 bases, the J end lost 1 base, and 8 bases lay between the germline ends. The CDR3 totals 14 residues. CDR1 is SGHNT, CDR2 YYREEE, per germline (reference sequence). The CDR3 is CASSLELNSYEQYF. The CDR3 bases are TGTGCCAGCAGCTTGGAACTCAATTCCTACGAGCAGTACTTC. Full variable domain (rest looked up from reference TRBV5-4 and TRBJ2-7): ETGVTQSPTHLIKTRGQQVTLRCSSQSGHNTVSWYQQALGQGPQFIFQYYREEENGRGNFPPRFSGLQFPNYSSELNVNALELDDSALYLCASSLELNSYEQYFGPGTRLTVT.

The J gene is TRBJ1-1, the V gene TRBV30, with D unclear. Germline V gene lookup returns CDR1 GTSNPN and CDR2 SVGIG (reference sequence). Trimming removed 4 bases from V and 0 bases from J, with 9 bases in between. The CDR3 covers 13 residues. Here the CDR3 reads CAWTGKLNTEAFF. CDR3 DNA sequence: TGTGCCTGGACCGGTAAACTGAACACTGAAGCTTTCTTT.

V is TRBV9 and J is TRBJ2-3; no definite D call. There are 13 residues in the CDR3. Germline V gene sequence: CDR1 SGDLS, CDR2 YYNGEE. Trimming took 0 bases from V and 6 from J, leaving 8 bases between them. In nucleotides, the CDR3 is TGTGCCAGCAGCGTAGAAAGGTCGGATACGCAGTATTTT. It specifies CASSVERSDTQYF.

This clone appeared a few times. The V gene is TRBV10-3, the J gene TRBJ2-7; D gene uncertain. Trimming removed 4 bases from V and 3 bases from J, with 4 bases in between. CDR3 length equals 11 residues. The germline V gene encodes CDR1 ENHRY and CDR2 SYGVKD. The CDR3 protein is CAISASYEQYF. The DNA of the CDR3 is TGTGCCATCAGTGCCAGCTACGAGCAGTACTTC.

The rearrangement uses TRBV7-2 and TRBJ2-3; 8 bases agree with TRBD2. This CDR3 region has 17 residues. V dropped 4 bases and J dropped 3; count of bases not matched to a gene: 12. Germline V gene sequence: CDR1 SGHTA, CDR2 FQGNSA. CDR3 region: CASSSTLAGRGTDTQYF. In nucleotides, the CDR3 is TGTGCCAGCAGCTCGACTTTAGCGGGACGGGGGACAGATACGCAGTATTTT.

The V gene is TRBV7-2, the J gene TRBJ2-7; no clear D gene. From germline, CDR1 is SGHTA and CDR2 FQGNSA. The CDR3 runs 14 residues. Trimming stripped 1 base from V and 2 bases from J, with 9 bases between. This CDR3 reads CASSLVFLAYEQYF. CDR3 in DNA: TGTGCCAGCAGCTTAGTGTTCTTAGCCTACGAGCAGTACTTC. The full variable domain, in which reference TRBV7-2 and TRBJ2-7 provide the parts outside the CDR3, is GAGVSQSPSNKVTEKGKDVELRCDPISGHTALYWYRQSLGQGLEFLIYFQGNSAPDKSGLPSDRFSAERTGGSVSTLTIQRTQQEDSAVYLCASSLVFLAYEQYFGPGTRLTVT.

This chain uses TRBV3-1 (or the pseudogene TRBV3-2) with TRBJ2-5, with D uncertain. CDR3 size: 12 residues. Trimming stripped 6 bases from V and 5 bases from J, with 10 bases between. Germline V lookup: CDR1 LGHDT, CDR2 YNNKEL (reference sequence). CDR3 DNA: TGTGCCAGCAGGCCCCACGGGGAGACCCAGTACTTC. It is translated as CASRPHGETQYF.

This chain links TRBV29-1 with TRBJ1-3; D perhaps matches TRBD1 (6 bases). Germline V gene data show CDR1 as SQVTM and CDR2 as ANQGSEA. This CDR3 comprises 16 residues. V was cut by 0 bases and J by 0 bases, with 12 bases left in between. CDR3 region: CSVEDPRGYSGNTIYF. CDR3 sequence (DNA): TGCAGCGTTGAAGATCCGAGGGGGTACTCTGGAAACACCATATATTTT.

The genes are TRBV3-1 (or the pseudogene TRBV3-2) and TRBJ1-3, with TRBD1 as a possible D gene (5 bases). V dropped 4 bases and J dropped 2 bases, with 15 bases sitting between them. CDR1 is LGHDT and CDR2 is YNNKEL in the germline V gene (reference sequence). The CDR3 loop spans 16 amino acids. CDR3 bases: TGTGCCAGCAGCCTAAGCTATGGGGGTGCTGGAAACACCATATATTTT. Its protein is CASSLSYGGAGNTIYF.

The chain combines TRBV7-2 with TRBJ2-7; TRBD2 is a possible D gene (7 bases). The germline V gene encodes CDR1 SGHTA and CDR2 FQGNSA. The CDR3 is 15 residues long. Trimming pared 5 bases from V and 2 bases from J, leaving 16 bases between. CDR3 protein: CASSTTVGGPYEQYF. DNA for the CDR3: TGTGCCAGCAGCACAACGGTGGGGGGGCCCTACGAGCAGTACTTC.